This T cell receptor (beta chain) came from a study of T cell responses to AZD1222 COVID-19 vaccine. TCRdb's copy holds only in-frame clones and misses some; the assay was immunoSEQ multiplex PCR. The sample records 100,000 to 150,000 clones, just over 90% being singletons. V was trimmed by 5 bases and J by 0 bases, leaving 14 bases between them. The CDR3 extends over 15 amino acids. Germline V gives CDR1 SGHTA, CDR2 FQGNSA. The chain uses TRBV7-2 and TRBJ2-7; D is unresolved. This clonotype was obtained from an adult in good health. The material was peripheral blood, obtained on day 0 of AZD1222 vaccination. The CDR3 coding sequence is TGTGCCAGCAGCATTCACGGGTCGTACTCCTACGAGCAGTACTTC. Encoded protein: CASSIHGSYSYEQYF.